The clone carrying this TCR beta chain was detected many times. This specimen belongs to a study of regulatory T cells in long-lasting Graves disease. CDR1 and CDR2 from the germline V gene are SGHAT and FQNNGV. The CDR3 has 15 residues. V lost 5 bases, J lost 5 bases, and 9 bases stayed unmatched. Sample time point: newly diagnosed GD, antithyroid drugs for less than 3 months. From RNA extracted from PBMCs, the TCR library was made. Patients all came to the study from an endocrinology department in Xi'an, China. Libraries of TCR beta came from iRepertoire HTBI primers plus Arm-PCR of CDR3 regions. Each CDR3 protein gets one entry after TCRdb re-called the multiplex PCR reads with MiXCR. There are 550,000 or so distinct CDR3 sequences in the sample; 12% occur only once, and 7.5% to 9% lies in the top ten. These same records also appear under a second study, on T cells in Graves' hyperthyroidism and ophthalmopathy. Turning to that study: The study enrolled patients aged 18 to 65 with newly diagnosed hyperthyroidism of under 2 months' duration. RT-PCR in the first round (using the HTBI primer set) targeted the TCR CDR3. Most expanded thyroid clonotypes above 0.001 recurred in blood.

The specimen comprised peripheral blood mononuclear cells (PBMCs), sampled at new diagnosis, from a patient treated with antithyroid drugs. This sequence originates from a woman younger than 45 with Graves disease. This chain joins TRBV11-2 and TRBJ2-3, with 8 bases lining up with TRBD2. The CDR3 loop is CASSPSGRSEDTQYF. For the CDR3, the DNA is TGTGCCAGCAGCCCCAGCGGGAGATCAGAAGATACGCAGTATTTT.